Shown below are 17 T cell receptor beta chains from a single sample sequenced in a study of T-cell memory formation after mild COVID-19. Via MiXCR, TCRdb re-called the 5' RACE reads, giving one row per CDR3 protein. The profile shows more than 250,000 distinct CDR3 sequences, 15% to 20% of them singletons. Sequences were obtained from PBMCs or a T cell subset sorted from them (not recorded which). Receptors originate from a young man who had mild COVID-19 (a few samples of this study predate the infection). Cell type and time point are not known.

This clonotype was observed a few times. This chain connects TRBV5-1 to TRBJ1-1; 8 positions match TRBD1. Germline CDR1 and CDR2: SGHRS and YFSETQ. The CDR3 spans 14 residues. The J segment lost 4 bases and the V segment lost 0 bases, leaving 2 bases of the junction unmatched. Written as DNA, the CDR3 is TGCGCCAGCAGCTTGGGAACAGGGGGCACTGAAGCTTTCTTT. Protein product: CASSLGTGGTEAFF.

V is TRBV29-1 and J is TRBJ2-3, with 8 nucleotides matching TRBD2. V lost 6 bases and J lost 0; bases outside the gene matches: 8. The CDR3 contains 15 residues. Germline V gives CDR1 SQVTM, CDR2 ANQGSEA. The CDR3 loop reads CSVGIAGQSTDTQYF. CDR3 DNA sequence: TGCAGCGTCGGTATAGCGGGGCAAAGCACAGATACGCAGTATTTT.

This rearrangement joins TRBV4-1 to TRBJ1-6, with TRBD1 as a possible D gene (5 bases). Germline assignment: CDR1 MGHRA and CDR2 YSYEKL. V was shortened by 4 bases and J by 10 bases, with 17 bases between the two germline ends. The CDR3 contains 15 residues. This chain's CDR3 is CASSPRGGGSSPLHF. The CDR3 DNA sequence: TGCGCCAGCAGCCCCCGCGGCGGGGGGAGCTCACCCCTCCACTTT.

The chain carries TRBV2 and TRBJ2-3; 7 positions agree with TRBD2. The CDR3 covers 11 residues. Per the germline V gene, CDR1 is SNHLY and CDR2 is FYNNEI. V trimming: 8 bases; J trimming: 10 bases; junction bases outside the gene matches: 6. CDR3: CASDQRGPQYF. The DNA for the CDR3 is TGTGCCAGCGATCAGCGGGGTCCGCAGTATTTT.

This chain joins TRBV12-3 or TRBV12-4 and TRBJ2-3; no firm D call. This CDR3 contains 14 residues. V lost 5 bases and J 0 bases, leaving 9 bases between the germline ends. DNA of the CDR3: TGTGCCAGCAGTAAGGGCCTTAGCACAGATACGCAGTATTTT. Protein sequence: CASSKGLSTDTQYF.

The CDR3 DNA sequence: TGTGCCAGCAGTTCGCAGGGACTGGGTGGCTACACCTTC. Translation: CASSSQGLGGYTF. The V and J genes are TRBV12-3 or TRBV12-4 and TRBJ1-2; D may be TRBD1 (5 bases). V shed 4 bases and J shed 7 bases, with 13 bases lying between them. The CDR3 is 13 residues long.

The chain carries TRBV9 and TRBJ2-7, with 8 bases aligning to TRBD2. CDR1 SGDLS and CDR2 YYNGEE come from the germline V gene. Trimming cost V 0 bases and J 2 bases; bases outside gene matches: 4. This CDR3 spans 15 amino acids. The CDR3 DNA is TGTGCCAGCAGCGTAGCATCGGGACTAGCCTACGAGCAGTACTTC. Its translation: CASSVASGLAYEQYF.

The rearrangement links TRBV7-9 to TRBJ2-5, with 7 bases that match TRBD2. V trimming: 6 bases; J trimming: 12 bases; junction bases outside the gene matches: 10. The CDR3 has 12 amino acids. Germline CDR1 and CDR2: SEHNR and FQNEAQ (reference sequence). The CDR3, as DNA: TGTGCCAGCAGACGAGAGGCCGGGACTAAGTACTTC. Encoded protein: CASRREAGTKYF.

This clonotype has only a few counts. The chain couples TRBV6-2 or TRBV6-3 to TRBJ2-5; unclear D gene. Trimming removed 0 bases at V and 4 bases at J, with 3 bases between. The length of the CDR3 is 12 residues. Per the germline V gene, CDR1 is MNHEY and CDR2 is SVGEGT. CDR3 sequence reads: CASSYSLETQYF. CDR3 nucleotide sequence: TGTGCCAGCAGTTACTCACTAGAGACCCAGTACTTC.

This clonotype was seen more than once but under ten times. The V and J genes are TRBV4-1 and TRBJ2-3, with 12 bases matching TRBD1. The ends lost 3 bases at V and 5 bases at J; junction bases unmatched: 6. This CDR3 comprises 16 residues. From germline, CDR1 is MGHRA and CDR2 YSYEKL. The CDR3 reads CASSHPGQGARDTQYF. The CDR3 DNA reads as TGCGCCAGCAGCCACCCGGGACAGGGGGCAAGAGATACGCAGTATTTT.

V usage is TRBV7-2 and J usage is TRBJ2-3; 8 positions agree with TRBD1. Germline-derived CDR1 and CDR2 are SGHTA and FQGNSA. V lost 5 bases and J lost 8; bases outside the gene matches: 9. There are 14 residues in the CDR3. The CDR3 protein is CASSRGQGRGTQYF. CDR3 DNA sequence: TGTGCCAGCAGCCGAGGACAGGGAAGGGGTACGCAGTATTTT.

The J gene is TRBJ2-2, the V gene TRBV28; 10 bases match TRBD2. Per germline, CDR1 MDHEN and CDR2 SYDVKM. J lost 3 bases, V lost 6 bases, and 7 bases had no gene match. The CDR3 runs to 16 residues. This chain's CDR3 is CASRPPSGGDTGELFF. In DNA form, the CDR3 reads TGTGCCAGCAGACCCCCGAGCGGGGGGGACACCGGGGAGCTGTTTTTT.

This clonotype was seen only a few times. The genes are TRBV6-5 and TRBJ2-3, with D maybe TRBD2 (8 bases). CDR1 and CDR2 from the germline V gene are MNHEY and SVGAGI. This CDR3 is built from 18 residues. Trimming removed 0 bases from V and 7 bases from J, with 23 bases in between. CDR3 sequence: CASSYSRGLGAGAYTQYF. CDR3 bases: TGTGCCAGCAGTTACTCCAGGGGGTTGGGAGCGGGGGCCTATACGCAGTATTTT.

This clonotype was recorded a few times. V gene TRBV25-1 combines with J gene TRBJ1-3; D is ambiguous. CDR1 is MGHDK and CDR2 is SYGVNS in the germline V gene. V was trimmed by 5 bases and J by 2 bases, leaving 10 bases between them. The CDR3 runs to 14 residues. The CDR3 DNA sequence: TGTGCCAGCAGTCGCGACGCTCCTGGAAACACCATATATTTT. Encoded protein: CASSRDAPGNTIYF.

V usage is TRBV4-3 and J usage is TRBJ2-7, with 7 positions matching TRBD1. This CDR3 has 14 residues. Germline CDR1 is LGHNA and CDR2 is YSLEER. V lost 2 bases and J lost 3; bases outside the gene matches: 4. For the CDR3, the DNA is TGCGCCAGCAGCCAAACGACAGGGTTCTACGAGCAGTACTTC. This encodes CASSQTTGFYEQYF.

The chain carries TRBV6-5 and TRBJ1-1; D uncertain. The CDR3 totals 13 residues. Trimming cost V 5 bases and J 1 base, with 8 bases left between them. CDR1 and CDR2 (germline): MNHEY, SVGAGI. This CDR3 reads CASSPGWNTEAFF. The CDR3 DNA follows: TGTGCCAGCAGTCCCGGGTGGAACACTGAAGCTTTCTTT.

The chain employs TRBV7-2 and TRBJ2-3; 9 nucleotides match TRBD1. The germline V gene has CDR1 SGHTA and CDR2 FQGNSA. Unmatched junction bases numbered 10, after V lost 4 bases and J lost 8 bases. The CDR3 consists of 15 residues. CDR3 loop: CASSSQGAPPGTQYF. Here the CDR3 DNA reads TGTGCCAGCAGCTCACAGGGGGCGCCCCCTGGTACGCAGTATTTT.